Listed below are T cell receptor beta chains from one sample, sequenced in a study of blood T cell repertoires in COVID-19. The method was immunoSEQ multiplex PCR; TCRdb's version includes in-frame clones alone and lacks a portion of them. The sample lists 200,000 to 250,000 clones, 88% seen once, with more than 2.5% in the top ten. Material for sequencing was PBMCs or T cells enriched from blood (not recorded which). The source is a young woman who had recovered from COVID-19. Each CDR3 is given with its conserved first and last residue. The D gene is left open where the match is weak. Size tells how often a clone was seen (once, few, many) or the class of an expanded clone, and some rows leave it out.

j_call	clone_size	v_call	d_call	cdr3_aa	cdr3_nt
TRBJ2-7	-	TRBV19	TRBD1	CASSIGTGDVYEQYF	TGTGCCAGTAGTATTGGGACAGGGGACGTCTACGAGCAGTACTTC
TRBJ1-2	once	TRBV7-9	TRBD1	CASSLGDRAEGYTF	TGTGCCAGCAGCTTAGGGGACAGGGCAGAGGGCTACACCTTC
TRBJ1-4	-	TRBV7-9	TRBD1	CASSLVQGANEKLFF	TGTGCCAGCAGCTTAGTACAGGGGGCGAATGAAAAACTGTTTTTT
TRBJ2-5	-	TRBV11-3	-	CASSHPRGRETQYF	TGTGCCAGCAGCCACCCGCGGGGTAGGGAGACCCAGTACTTC
TRBJ1-5	-	TRBV29-1	-	CSVPNNLQRAHSNQPQHF	TGCAGCGTCCCTAATAACCTGCAGAGGGCGCATAGCAATCAGCCCCAGCATTTT
TRBJ1-1	once	TRBV4-3	-	CASSQELMGLYGEAFF	TGCGCCAGCAGCCAAGAGCTTATGGGGCTTTACGGTGAAGCTTTCTTT
TRBJ2-1	-	TRBV2	-	CASSDGIEGSFYNEQFF	TGTGCCAGCAGTGATGGGATAGAGGGCAGCTTTTACAATGAGCAGTTCTTC
TRBJ2-1	many	TRBV4-1	-	CASSQPSGSEQFF	TGCGCCAGCAGCCAACCCTCCGGGTCGGAGCAGTTCTTC
TRBJ2-5	-	TRBV12-3/TRBV12-4	TRBD1	CASRQGRRETQYF	TGTGCCAGTCGACAGGGTAGGCGAGAGACCCAGTACTTC
TRBJ2-2	-	TRBV5-1	TRBD2	CASSLGTSGNTGELFF	TGCGCCAGCAGCTTGGGGACTAGCGGGAACACCGGGGAGCTGTTTTTT
TRBJ1-5	-	TRBV6-5	-	CASTIENDQPQHF	TGTGCCAGCACAATAGAGAATGATCAGCCCCAGCATTTT
TRBJ1-1	-	TRBV5-6	-	CASSLVGGAEAFF	TGTGCCAGCAGCTTGGTTGGCGGCGCTGAAGCTTTCTTT
TRBJ1-2	-	TRBV12-3/TRBV12-4	TRBD1	CASSGQGLYGYTF	TGTGCCAGCAGTGGACAGGGACTCTATGGCTACACCTTC
TRBJ1-6	-	TRBV10-1	-	CASSERVENSPLHF	TGCGCCAGCAGTGAACGAGTAGAGAATTCACCCCTCCACTTT
TRBJ2-5	-	TRBV3-1/TRBV3-2	-	CASSGIVVAETQYF	TGTGCCAGCAGCGGGATAGTTGTAGCGGAGACCCAGTACTTC